This T cell receptor beta chain originates from a study of blood T cells in healthy people across ages. Using a J-beta primer mix together with a sample-barcoded 5' primer, a second PCR was run for about 6 to 12 cycles. TCRdb called the 5' RACE reads again in MiXCR, with one record for every CDR3 protein. The sample has about 1.1 million distinct CDR3 sequences, more than 30% seen once; the top ten hold 13%. Trimming shortened V by 6 bases and J by 0 bases, and 10 bases separated the two germline ends. The length of the CDR3 is 13 residues. The germline V gene has CDR1 SQVTM and CDR2 ANQGSEA. Study conclusions and caveats: A roughly linear fall in TCR beta diversity per million T cells was seen with increasing age.

Donor samples were obtained from healthy Caucasian individuals from Russia, aged about 6 to 95. This clonotype was seen ten or more times. What it binds is not known. The chain couples TRBV29-1 to TRBJ2-3, with unresolved D. The sample consisted of blood. The sequence was obtained from a man younger than 35 in good health. CDR3 in DNA: TGCAGCGTGATCGACCCTAGCACAGATACGCAGTATTTT. Protein product: CSVIDPSTDTQYF.